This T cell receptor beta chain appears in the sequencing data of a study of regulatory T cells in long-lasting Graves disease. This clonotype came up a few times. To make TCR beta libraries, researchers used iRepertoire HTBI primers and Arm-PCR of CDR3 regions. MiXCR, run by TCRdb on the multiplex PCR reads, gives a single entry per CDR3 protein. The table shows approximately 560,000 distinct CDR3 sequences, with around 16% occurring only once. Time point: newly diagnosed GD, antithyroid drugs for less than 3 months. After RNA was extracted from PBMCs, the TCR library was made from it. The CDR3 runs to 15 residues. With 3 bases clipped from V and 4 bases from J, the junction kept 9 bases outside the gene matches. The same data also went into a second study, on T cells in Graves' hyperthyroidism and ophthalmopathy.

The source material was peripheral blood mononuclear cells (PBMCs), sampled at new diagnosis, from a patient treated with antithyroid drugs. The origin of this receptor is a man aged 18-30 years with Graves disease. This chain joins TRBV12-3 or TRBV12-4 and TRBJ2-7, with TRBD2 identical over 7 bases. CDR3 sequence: CASSFSGLGSYEQYF. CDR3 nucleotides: TGTGCCAGCAGTTTTAGTGGACTAGGGTCATACGAGCAGTACTTC.